A single sample gave rise to the 14 T cell receptor beta chains below, sequenced in a study of cytomegalovirus exposure and HLA in healthy donors. PCR amplification relied on 60 Vbeta primers (plus 13 Jbeta primers). Some clones are missing from TCRdb's copy, which holds only in-frame ones; the method was immunoSEQ multiplex PCR. The sample totals about 150,000 clones; its top ten clones hold approximately 1.5%. The sequenced sample was PBMCs. The receptors originated from a woman aged 50 to 60 in good health and CMV-seronegative.

The chain has TRBV7-2 and TRBJ2-7; no firm D call. CDR1 SGHTA and CDR2 FQGNSA come from the germline V gene. The CDR3 is made up of 16 amino acids. V lost 2 bases and J 2 bases, leaving 16 bases between the germline ends. The CDR3, as DNA: TGTGCCAGCAGCTTATCTCGCGGCAATTCAGCCTACGAGCAGTACTTC. This codes for CASSLSRGNSAYEQYF.

The DNA of the CDR3 is TGTGCCAGCAGCTTACCGGGCTACGAGCAGTACTTC. Its protein is CASSLPGYEQYF. The V and J genes are TRBV5-5 and TRBJ2-7; D call uncertain. V was clipped by 2 bases and J by 3 bases, with 6 bases between them. This CDR3 region has 12 residues. The V gene's germline CDR1 is SGHKS and CDR2 YYEKEE (reference sequence).

The chain uses TRBV4-3 and TRBJ2-1, with 8 bases identical to TRBD1. The CDR3 is 19 residues long. With V trimmed by 0 bases and J by 4 bases, 14 bases remained unmatched. The germline CDR1 and CDR2 sequences are LGHNA and YSLEER. The CDR3 reads CASSQEYRGNWDSYNEQFF. CDR3 DNA: TGCGCCAGCAGCCAAGAGTACAGGGGGAATTGGGATTCATACAATGAGCAGTTCTTC.

CDR3 loop: CAISPGTSTDTQYF. The CDR3 DNA follows: TGTGCCATCAGCCCTGGGACAAGCACAGATACGCAGTATTTT. The V gene is TRBV10-3, the J gene TRBJ2-3; a weak D match, TRBD1 (6 bases). CDR3 size: 14 residues. Trimming took 6 bases from V and 0 from J, leaving 10 bases between them. Germline V gene sequence: CDR1 ENHRY, CDR2 SYGVKD.

The chain links TRBV14 to TRBJ1-1; TRBD1 matches 7 bases. Germline-derived CDR1 and CDR2 are SGHDN and FVKESK. V lost 4 bases and J lost 1; bases outside the gene matches: 6. This CDR3 has 15 residues. The CDR3 DNA sequence: TGTGCCAGCAGCCCATGGGGACAGAAGAACACTGAAGCTTTCTTT. Translating it yields CASSPWGQKNTEAFF.

The rearrangement links TRBV5-4 to TRBJ2-7; TRBD1 matches at 7 bases. CDR1 SGHNT and CDR2 YYREEE come from the germline V gene (reference sequence). The CDR3 has 15 residues. Trimming removed 7 bases from V and 2 bases from J; junction bases left unmatched: 12. The CDR3 DNA sequence: TGTGCCAGCTCAACCCCACAGGGGATGGCCTACGAGCAGTACTTC. As protein: CASSTPQGMAYEQYF.

The chain recombines TRBV10-3 with TRBJ1-1, with a tentative D call TRBD1 (6 bases). This CDR3 contains 13 residues. Germline CDR1 and CDR2: ENHRY and SYGVKD. V was pared by 6 bases and J by 1 base, with 9 bases between. The CDR3 spells CAIRDSQNTEAFF. Written as DNA, the CDR3 is TGTGCCATCAGGGACAGTCAGAACACTGAAGCTTTCTTT.

The chain combines TRBV4-1 with TRBJ2-5, with 8 bases lining up with TRBD2. The CDR3 covers 15 residues. After removal of 1 base from V and 5 bases from J, the junction contained 6 bases not matched to a gene. Germline lookup yields CDR1 MGHRA and CDR2 YSYEKL. The DNA of the CDR3 is TGCGCCAGCAGCCAAGCCAGCGGGGGAGGTGAGACCCAGTACTTC. This translates into CASSQASGGGETQYF.

The chain recombines TRBV9 with TRBJ2-1; 7 positions match TRBD1. The germline V gene encodes CDR1 SGDLS and CDR2 YYNGEE. The CDR3 contains 16 residues. J lost 5 bases, V lost 3 bases, and 11 bases had no gene match. CDR3 sequence (DNA): TGTGCCAGCAGCGCACCCGGAGGACAGGTGGACAATGAGCAGTTCTTC. It codes for CASSAPGGQVDNEQFF.

The rearrangement links TRBV2 to TRBJ2-5; 14 bases fit TRBD2. With 5 bases clipped from V and 1 base from J, the junction kept 3 bases outside the gene matches. Looked up from germline, CDR1 is SNHLY and CDR2 is FYNNEI. The length of the CDR3 is 16 residues. This CDR3 is CASSRLAGGFQETQYF. The CDR3 nucleotides read TGTGCCAGCAGTAGACTAGCGGGGGGGTTCCAAGAGACCCAGTACTTC.

The chain couples TRBV28 to TRBJ2-4, with a weak D call TRBD1 (6 bases). With 3 bases removed from V and 8 bases from J, the gap between germline ends came to 14 bases. This CDR3 has 14 residues. Per the germline V gene, CDR1 is MDHEN and CDR2 is SYDVKM. CDR3 nucleotide sequence: TGTGCCAGCAGTTTGGAGCGGACAGTCGACATTCAGTACTTC. Translated: CASSLERTVDIQYF.

V gene TRBV6-1 combines with J gene TRBJ2-5, with 7 bases that match TRBD1. CDR1 MNHNS and CDR2 SASEGT come from the germline V gene. The V gene end was trimmed by 4 bases and the J gene end by 2 bases; junction bases not matched to a gene: 1. There are 13 residues in the CDR3. The CDR3 region is CASSGQGQETQYF. Written as DNA, the CDR3 is TGTGCCAGCAGTGGACAGGGACAAGAGACCCAGTACTTC.

This sequence joins TRBV11-2 and TRBJ2-7; possible D gene TRBD2, 7 bases. The V gene's germline CDR1 is SGHAT and CDR2 FQNNGV. The CDR3 sequence is 16 residues long. The V and J ends lost 0 bases and 2 bases respectively, with 14 bases between them. The CDR3 loop reads CASSLDSGTLTYEQYF. The CDR3 DNA reads as TGTGCCAGCAGCTTAGACAGCGGGACACTGACCTACGAGCAGTACTTC.

The V call is TRBV28, the J call TRBJ2-3; 10 bases are a match to TRBD2. J lost 3 bases, V lost 0 bases, and 6 bases had no gene match. Germline loops: CDR1 MDHEN, CDR2 SYDVKM. The CDR3 consists of 17 residues. Here the CDR3 reads CASSLWASGSRTDTQYF. CDR3 coding DNA: TGTGCCAGCAGTTTATGGGCTAGCGGGAGCCGAACAGATACGCAGTATTTT. The complete variable domain, with remaining parts taken from reference TRBV28 and TRBJ2-3, reads DVKVTQSSRYLVKRTGEKVFLECVQDMDHENMFWYRQDPGLGLRLIYFSYDVKMKEKGDIPEGYSVSREKKERFSLILESASTNQTSMYLCASSLWASGSRTDTQYFGPGTRLTVL.